This TCR beta chain appears in the sequencing data of a study of a mutant IDH1 vaccine in newly diagnosed glioma. Study as a whole: Patients in the study were vaccinated eight times, receiving shots in weeks 1, 3, 5, 7, 11, 15, 19 and 23.

The protocol was immunoSEQ multiplex PCR, while the TCRdb copy is restricted to in-frame clones and leaves out a portion. The table lists 25,000 to 35,000 clones, 89% of them singletons. Time point denoted: week 5, during vaccination. The study gave 300 ug of mutant IDH1 20-mer peptide per vaccine dose, with topical imiquimod. Regarding this clone: Its antigen remains unidentified.

The material was PBMCs, obtained from a glioma patient whose treatment included an IDH1 peptide vaccine. The receptor was derived from a man aged 18 to 30 with glioma.

The CDR3 bases are TGTGCCAGTAGTCCCATAGTTGGCAATGAGCAGTTCTTC. It encodes CASSPIVGNEQFF. The chain is built from TRBV19 and TRBJ2-1; D uncertain. This CDR3 has 13 amino acids. The germline V gene encodes CDR1 LNHDA and CDR2 SQIVND (reference sequence). V lost 5 bases to trimming and J lost 6 bases, with 11 bases between them.